Listed below are T cell receptor beta chains from one sample, sequenced in a study of CD8+CD57+ T cells in acquired aplastic anemia. TCRdb called the reads again in MiXCR, with one record for every CDR3 protein. Among roughly 300,000 distinct CDR3 sequences, roughly three fifths were seen once, and the ten largest hold around 7.6%. What was sequenced was sorted CD4+, CD8+, or CD8+CD57+ T cells (not recorded which) from PBMCs. These receptors were obtained from a human donor with severe aplastic anemia or a healthy control (not recorded which). The CDR3 runs from the conserved cysteine through the conserved F or W. The order of the fields is D gene, J gene, V gene, clone size, CDR3 length, CDR3 protein, CDR3 DNA. D genes are given only for firm matches. Clone size is given for some rows only: seen once, a few or many times, or a class if the clone is expanded.

>-|TRBJ1-1|TRBV20-1|many|13
CSSTGTWRTEAFF
TGCAGTTCGACCGGGACCTGGCGCACTGAAGCTTTCTTT
>TRBD2|TRBJ2-1|TRBV25-1|-|23
CASSNRTDAGRLAGGLSYNEQFF
TGTGCCAGCAGTAATCGCACGGATGCTGGACGACTAGCGGGAGGTCTATCCTACAATGAGCAGTTCTTC
>-|TRBJ2-5|TRBV29-1|few|13
CSVGGRGLETQYF
TGCAGCGTTGGGGGGAGGGGGTTGGAGACCCAGTACTTC
>-|TRBJ2-5|TRBV5-1|many|11
CASRREETQYF
TGCGCCAGCAGAAGGGAAGAGACCCAGTACTTC
>-|TRBJ2-2|TRBV3-1|many|16
CASSQLGGGNTGELFF
TGTGCCAGCAGCCAACTTGGAGGCGGAAACACCGGGGAGCTGTTTTTT
>-|TRBJ2-5|TRBV20-1|-|13
CSAGEGGQETQYF
TGCAGTGCTGGAGAGGGGGGGCAAGAGACCCAGTACTTC
>-|TRBJ1-1|TRBV25-1|-|13
CASSESGDREAFF
TGTGCCAGCAGTGAATCGGGGGACCGTGAAGCTTTCTTT
>-|TRBJ1-6|TRBV11-1|many|16
CASSVTQGLNNSPLHF
TGTGCCAGCAGCGTGACGCAGGGTCTCAATAATTCACCCCTCCACTTT
>-|TRBJ1-2|TRBV7-8|-|13
CASSSGHRDSYTF
TGTGCCAGCAGCTCCGGACACAGGGATAGCTACACCTTC
>-|TRBJ1-1|TRBV10-3|few|18
CAISESEAWQLMNTEAFF
TGTGCCATCAGTGAGTCGGAAGCGTGGCAGCTGATGAACACTGAAGCTTTCTTT
>-|TRBJ2-3|TRBV12-5|-|13
CASSGGAGDTQYF
TGTGCCAGCAGTGGGGGGGCGGGGGATACGCAGTATTTT
>-|TRBJ2-3|TRBV5-8|many|17
CASSLGTSSKGADTQYF
TGTGCCAGCAGCCTTGGGACTAGTAGTAAGGGGGCGGATACGCAGTATTTT
>-|TRBJ2-7|TRBV20-1|-|17
CSAKGLTGRLKSYEQYF
TGCAGTGCTAAAGGGTTGACGGGGAGGCTTAAGTCCTACGAGCAGTACTTC
>-|TRBJ1-2|TRBV10-3|-|12
CASGRGGGGYTF
TGTGCCAGCGGCCGAGGTGGCGGGGGCTACACCTTC
>-|TRBJ1-5|TRBV25-1|-|18
CASSEPAGTVYSNQPQHF
TGTGCCAGCAGTGAACCTGCCGGGACGGTGTATAGCAATCAGCCCCAGCATTTT
>-|TRBJ2-7|TRBV25-1|-|16
CASSAHRDEPSYEQYF
TGTGCCAGCAGTGCCCACCGAGACGAACCCTCCTACGAGCAGTACTTC
>-|TRBJ2-7|TRBV10-1|-|14
CASSYAQGTGGQYF
TGTGCCAGCAGTTACGCCCAGGGGACGGGGGGGCAGTACTTC
>TRBD2|TRBJ2-2|TRBV7-9|-|18
CASSFPGTSGGAGGELFF
TGTGCCAGCAGCTTCCCCGGGACTAGCGGGGGGGCCGGCGGGGAGCTGTTTTTT
>-|TRBJ1-2|TRBV12-3/TRBV12-4|many|13
CASSFQAGYGYTF
TGTGCCAGCAGTTTCCAGGCAGGGTATGGCTACACCTTC